The 31 T cell receptor beta chains presented below share a single source sample, sequenced in a study of T cell repertoires in cytomegalovirus infection (dated by TCRdb to the late 2010s). Their target antigens are unknown. The treatment or condition label of this sample denotes: in vitro stimulation with specific CMV peptide epitopes to enrich CMV-specific T cells. Instrument on record: Illumina HiSeq 1500. Using fastp at Q25 and MiXCR, TCRdb reprocessed the public reads and kept productive beta chains. Entries are consolidated by CDR3 protein sequence, retaining the most common genes and DNA. The sample yields tens of thousands of distinct CDR3 sequences; around 49% were counted once. In total, the top ten clones hold 90% to 95% of the sample. Material: CD8+ T cells from cultured PBMCs, obtained from culture after CMV antigen stimulation. These receptor sequences come from a human donor in good health (CMV status not recorded). Some clones in this sample may be carry-over from other donors' samples.

J is TRBJ2-3 and V is TRBV7-6; 11 positions agree with TRBD2. Trimming took 2 bases from V and 5 from J; bases not matched to a gene: 12. The length of the CDR3 is 18 residues. Germline CDR1 SGHVS, CDR2 FNYEAQ. This chain's CDR3 is CASSLISPSGGRGDTQYF. CDR3 nucleotides: TGTGCCAGCAGCTTAATCAGTCCTAGCGGGGGGCGGGGAGATACGCAGTATTTT.

V is TRBV7-6 and J is TRBJ2-7; 8 nucleotides line up with TRBD1. The V gene's germline CDR1 is SGHVS and CDR2 FNYEAQ. This CDR3 region has 13 residues. Trimming removed 8 bases from V and 7 bases from J; junction bases left unmatched: 10. CDR3 loop: CASVGQGPIEQYF. The CDR3 coding sequence is TGTGCCAGCGTCGGACAGGGCCCGATAGAGCAGTACTTC.

The V gene is TRBV4-1, the J gene TRBJ2-3; D remains unclear. The CDR3 has 14 residues. Between the trimmed V and J ends, which lost 1 base and 6 bases, there was a span of 11 bases. Per the germline V gene, CDR1 is MGHRA and CDR2 is YSYEKL. The DNA for the CDR3 is TGCGCCAGCAGCCAAGGACCCCGCTCGGATACGCAGTATTTT. The encoded protein is CASSQGPRSDTQYF.

CDR3: CASSPLGARVLNMYQETQYF. The CDR3 coding sequence is TGTGCCAGCAGCCCCCTCGGGGCGAGGGTCCTCAATATGTACCAAGAGACCCAGTACTTC. V and J are TRBV14 and TRBJ2-5; D assignment may be TRBD1 or TRBD2 (5 bases each). Trimming left V 4 bases short and J 0 bases short, with 27 bases between. Germline V gene lookup returns CDR1 SGHDN and CDR2 FVKESK. This CDR3 has 20 amino acids.

This sequence joins TRBV7-2 and TRBJ1-1; unclear D gene. Germline assignment: CDR1 SGHTA and CDR2 FQGNSA. Trimming took 1 base from V and 4 from J, leaving 10 bases between them. This CDR3 has 14 amino acids. CDR3 sequence reads: CASSLGAPGTEAFF. As DNA, the CDR3 is TGTGCCAGCAGCTTAGGGGCCCCGGGCACTGAAGCTTTCTTT.

This clonotype was seen more than once but under ten times. The chain has TRBV27 and TRBJ1-2, with 9 nucleotides matching TRBD1. The CDR3 runs 16 residues. J was trimmed by 1 base and V by 1 base; bases with no gene match: 4. Germline V gene sequence: CDR1 MNHEY, CDR2 SMNVEV (reference sequence). The CDR3 region is CASSLWGQGNNYGYTF. DNA for the CDR3: TGTGCCAGCAGTTTATGGGGACAGGGAAATAACTATGGCTACACCTTC.

The chain couples TRBV4-1 to TRBJ1-1, with 9 positions matching TRBD1. Germline CDR1 reads MGHRA; CDR2 reads YSYEKL. With 3 bases clipped from V and 5 bases from J, the junction kept 10 bases outside the gene matches. The CDR3 spans 16 residues. CDR3 coding DNA: TGCGCCAGCAGCCAGAGGGTCGGACAGGGGAGGACTGAAGCTTTCTTT. Its protein product is CASSQRVGQGRTEAFF.

The chain joins TRBV12-3 or TRBV12-4 to TRBJ1-5; 7 positions agree with TRBD1. This CDR3 is built from 16 residues. J lost 0 bases, V lost 6 bases, and 8 bases had no gene match. As DNA, the CDR3 is TGTGCCAGCAGCCGTTCGACAGGGTATAGCAATCAGCCCCAGCATTTT. Amino acid sequence: CASSRSTGYSNQPQHF.

This clonotype showed up just a few times. The genes are TRBV5-6 and TRBJ1-4, with 8 nucleotides matching TRBD1. CDR3 size: 15 residues. Losses at the gene ends were 4 bases for V and 4 bases for J; bases not matched to a gene: 6. Germline CDR1 is SGHDT and CDR2 is YYEEEE. This chain's CDR3 is CASSKMTGVNEKLFF. The CDR3 DNA follows: TGTGCCAGCAGCAAAATGACAGGGGTTAATGAAAAACTGTTTTTT.

CDR3 residues: CSARASVSYEQYF. The CDR3 bases are TGCAGTGCTAGAGCTTCGGTCTCCTACGAGCAGTACTTC. The rearrangement uses TRBV20-1 and TRBJ2-7; D is uncertain. The CDR3 extends over 13 amino acids. Germline-derived CDR1 and CDR2 are DFQATT and SNEGSKA (reference sequence). V was clipped by 1 base and J by 0 bases, with 7 bases between them.

V gene TRBV13 combines with J gene TRBJ2-2; 11 bases fit TRBD1. Germline values: CDR1 PRHDT, CDR2 FYEKMQ (reference sequence). Trimming removed 5 bases from V and 5 bases from J; junction bases left unmatched: 7. The CDR3 is made up of 16 amino acids. In DNA, the CDR3 is TGTGCCAGCAGCCCGCGTGGGACAGGGGGAACCGGGGAGCTGTTTTTT. The encoded protein is CASSPRGTGGTGELFF.

The chain has TRBV5-1 and TRBJ2-1; TRBD2 matches 7 bases. The V gene's germline CDR1 is SGHRS and CDR2 YFSETQ. The V gene end was trimmed by 0 bases and the J gene end by 2 bases; junction bases not matched to a gene: 2. There are 15 residues in the CDR3. CDR3 DNA: TGCGCCAGCAGCTTGGCCAGCGGGACCTACAATGAGCAGTTCTTC. This gives the protein CASSLASGTYNEQFF.

A remark on this clonotype: The junction does not match germline at one end; this may be a read error. The V and J genes are TRBV27 and TRBJ1-6; D is unclear. The CDR3 has 17 amino acids. From germline, CDR1 is MNHEY and CDR2 SMNVEV (reference sequence). CDR3 coding DNA: TGTGCCAGCAGCTTATCGACTGGACGGGTGTATAATTCACCCCTCCACTTT. It translates to CASSLSTGRVYNSPLHF.

V gene TRBV4-1 combines with J gene TRBJ2-3; TRBD2 might be the D (6 bases). The CDR3 loop spans 15 amino acids. CDR1 and CDR2 from the germline V gene are MGHRA and YSYEKL. Trimming removed 1 base from V and 2 bases from J, with 10 bases in between. CDR3 loop: CASSQVGGITDTQYF. CDR3 DNA: TGCGCCAGCAGCCAAGTGGGGGGAATCACAGATACGCAGTATTTT.

In this sample, this clonotype turned up a few times. J is TRBJ1-1 and V is TRBV7-8, with TRBD1 matching 8 bases. Germline lookup yields CDR1 SGHVS and CDR2 FQNEAQ. The CDR3 loop spans 16 amino acids. V lost 5 bases, J lost 5 bases, and 13 bases stayed unmatched. CDR3 bases: TGTGCCAGCAGCCCCTCTCGGGACAGGTCAAGGACTGAAGCTTTCTTT. Its protein product is CASSPSRDRSRTEAFF.

This clonotype was seen more than once but under ten times. This chain joins TRBV10-3 and TRBJ1-5; no firm D call. From germline, CDR1 is ENHRY and CDR2 SYGVKD. The CDR3 covers 11 residues. The DNA of the CDR3 is TGTGCGAACGGGAGCAATCAGCCCCAGCATTTT. Translated: CANGSNQPQHF.

The V gene is TRBV7-3, the J gene TRBJ2-1; perhaps TRBD1 as D (5 bases). The CDR3 is made up of 13 amino acids. The V and J ends lost 5 bases and 2 bases respectively, with 7 bases between them. The germline CDR1 and CDR2 sequences are SGHTA and FQGTGA. The CDR3 is CASSTDTYNEQFF. DNA of the CDR3: TGTGCCAGCAGCACGGACACCTACAATGAGCAGTTCTTC.

This rearrangement joins TRBV7-8 to TRBJ2-7; D may be TRBD2 (5 bases). The CDR3 length is 15 residues. Germline V gene sequence: CDR1 SGHVS, CDR2 FQNEAQ. V was trimmed by 0 bases and J by 3 bases, leaving 12 bases between them. The CDR3 DNA is TGTGCCAGCAGCTTAGCCTCCACTAGGGACTACGAGCAGTACTTC. Amino acids: CASSLASTRDYEQYF.

As to this clonotype: The junction departs from germline at one end; a sequencing error may be responsible. The genes are TRBV28 and TRBJ2-6; 7 nucleotides align to TRBD1. The germline V gene encodes CDR1 MDHEN and CDR2 SYDVKM. There are 18 residues in the CDR3. The CDR3 loop is CASSLYRGQKAGANDLTF. In nucleotides, the CDR3 is TGTGCCAGCAGTTTATACAGGGGACAAAAGGCTGGGGCCAACGACCTGACTTTC.

The chain combines TRBV7-3 with TRBJ2-2, with a possible D match to TRBD2 (5 bases). This CDR3 has 12 amino acids. Germline assignment: CDR1 SGHTA and CDR2 FQGTGA. Trimming pared 5 bases from V and 7 bases from J, leaving 8 bases between. CDR3 sequence: CASSITSGELFF. The CDR3 DNA reads as TGTGCCAGCAGCATCACTAGCGGGGAGCTGTTTTTT.

CDR3 region: CASSPRTDRPNQPQHF. The CDR3 DNA follows: TGTGCCAGCAGTCCAAGGACAGACCGTCCCAATCAGCCCCAGCATTTT. The chain uses TRBV28 and TRBJ1-5, with D possibly being TRBD1 (6 bases). The CDR3 has 16 amino acids. Germline V lookup: CDR1 MDHEN, CDR2 SYDVKM. V lost 5 bases to trimming and J lost 3 bases, with 17 bases between them.

This clonotype was found a few times. This chain uses TRBV12-3 or TRBV12-4 with TRBJ2-7; D unclear. The CDR3 is made up of 16 amino acids. V was trimmed by 5 bases and J by 1 base, leaving 18 bases between them. The CDR3 sequence: CASSPTIESSSYEQYF. CDR3 nucleotides: TGTGCCAGCAGTCCCACGATAGAGAGTTCATCCTACGAGCAGTACTTC.

This chain uses TRBV7-8 with TRBJ2-1; 10 nucleotides align to TRBD1. The length of the CDR3 is 15 residues. Germline CDR1 is SGHVS and CDR2 is FQNEAQ. V gave up 4 bases and J gave up 4 bases; unmatched junction bases: 4. This CDR3 is CASSSDRGLYNEQFF. The CDR3 region has the DNA TGTGCCAGCAGCTCAGACAGGGGGCTATACAATGAGCAGTTCTTC.

Note on this clonotype: At one end the junction does not follow the germline gene, possibly because of a read error. The chain joins TRBV20-1 to TRBJ1-1, with D possibly TRBD1 on 5 matching bases. In germline, CDR1 is DFQATT, CDR2 SNEGSKA (reference sequence). The CDR3 consists of 15 residues. The CDR3 sequence: CSAPSPGRSNTESFF. The CDR3 DNA is TGCAGTGCACCTAGTCCGGGACGGTCGAACACTGAATCTTTCTTT.

The V gene is TRBV15, the J gene TRBJ1-1; maybe TRBD1 (5 bases). The CDR3 is 14 amino acids. With 5 bases removed from V and 7 bases from J, the gap between germline ends came to 17 bases. Per germline, CDR1 LNHNV and CDR2 YYDKDF (reference sequence). The CDR3 sequence: CATSSGGTDREAFF. CDR3 coding DNA: TGTGCCACCAGCTCCGGGGGAACAGACCGTGAAGCTTTCTTT.

The chain combines TRBV6-6 with TRBJ2-7; TRBD1 or TRBD2 may be the D gene (6 bases each). Germline V gene sequence: CDR1 MNHNY, CDR2 SVGAGI (reference sequence). This CDR3 is 16 amino acids long. Deletions cut 3 bases from V and 2 bases from J, with 17 bases between. The CDR3 DNA sequence: TGTGCCAGCAGTTATGGTTCTGGGGGGCCGGCCTACGAGCAGTACTTC. Residues: CASSYGSGGPAYEQYF.

The chain carries TRBV29-1 and TRBJ2-1, with D tentatively TRBD1 (6 bases). V was pared by 2 bases and J by 8 bases, with 13 bases between. The CDR3 loop spans 13 amino acids. CDR1 and CDR2 from the germline V gene are SQVTM and ANQGSEA. The CDR3, as DNA: TGCAGCGTTGAAACAGGGATAGGAGATGAGCAGTTCTTC. Protein: CSVETGIGDEQFF.

V gene TRBV7-6 combines with J gene TRBJ1-1; D gene ambiguous. The germline V gene encodes CDR1 SGHVS and CDR2 FNYEAQ. The CDR3 sequence is 14 residues long. Trimming cost V 5 bases and J 0 bases, with 10 bases left between them. CDR3 amino acids: CASSPTFLNTEAFF. For the CDR3, the DNA is TGTGCCAGCAGCCCGACCTTCTTGAACACTGAAGCTTTCTTT.

This chain uses TRBV28 with TRBJ2-2, with 7 bases that match TRBD1. The ends lost 7 bases at V and 6 bases at J; junction bases unmatched: 20. This CDR3 has 18 amino acids. From germline, CDR1 is MDHEN and CDR2 SYDVKM. The CDR3 protein is CASTTPRGLRRGAGELFF. In nucleotides, the CDR3 is TGTGCCAGCACCACGCCCAGGGGGTTACGCAGGGGAGCCGGGGAGCTGTTTTTT.

This clonotype was seen a few times. The chain is built from TRBV11-2 and TRBJ2-1; D possibly uses TRBD1 or TRBD2 (5 bases each). Trimming cost V 3 bases and J 10 bases, with 10 bases left between them. Germline values: CDR1 SGHAT, CDR2 FQNNGV. The CDR3 has 12 amino acids. DNA of the CDR3: TGTGCCAGCAGCTTGTCTGGGGACGAGCAGTTCTTC. Its translation is CASSLSGDEQFF.

This chain joins TRBV7-9 and TRBJ2-3; weak D call: TRBD2 (5 bases). The CDR3 extends over 17 amino acids. V shed 5 bases and J shed 5 bases, with 23 bases lying between them. From germline, CDR1 is SEHNR and CDR2 FQNEAQ (reference sequence). Here the CDR3 DNA reads TGTGCCAGCAGCGTTAAGAATATAACTAGTGATAAAGATACGCAGTATTTT. Amino acid sequence: CASSVKNITSDKDTQYF.